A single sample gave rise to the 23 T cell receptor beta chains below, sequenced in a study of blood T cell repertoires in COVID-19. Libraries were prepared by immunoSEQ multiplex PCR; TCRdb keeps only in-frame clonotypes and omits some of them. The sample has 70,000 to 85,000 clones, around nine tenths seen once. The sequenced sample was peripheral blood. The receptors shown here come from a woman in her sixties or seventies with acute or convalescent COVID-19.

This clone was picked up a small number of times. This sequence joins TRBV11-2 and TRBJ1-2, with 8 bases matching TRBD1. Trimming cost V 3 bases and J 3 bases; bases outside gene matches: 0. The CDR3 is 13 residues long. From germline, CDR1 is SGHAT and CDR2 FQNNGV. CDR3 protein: CASSLDRDYGYTF. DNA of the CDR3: TGTGCCAGCAGCTTGGACAGGGACTATGGCTACACCTTC.

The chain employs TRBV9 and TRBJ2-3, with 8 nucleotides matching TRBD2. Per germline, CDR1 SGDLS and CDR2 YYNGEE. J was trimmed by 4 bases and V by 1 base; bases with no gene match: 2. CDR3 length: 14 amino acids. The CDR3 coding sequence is TGTGCCAGCAGCGTAAGCGGGAGCCCAGATACGCAGTATTTT. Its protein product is CASSVSGSPDTQYF.

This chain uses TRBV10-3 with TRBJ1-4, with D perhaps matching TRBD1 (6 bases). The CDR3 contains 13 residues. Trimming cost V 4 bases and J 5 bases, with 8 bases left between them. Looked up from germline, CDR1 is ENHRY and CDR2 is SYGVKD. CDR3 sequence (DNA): TGTGCCATCAGTGGAGGACAGAATGAAAAACTGTTTTTT. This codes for CAISGGQNEKLFF.

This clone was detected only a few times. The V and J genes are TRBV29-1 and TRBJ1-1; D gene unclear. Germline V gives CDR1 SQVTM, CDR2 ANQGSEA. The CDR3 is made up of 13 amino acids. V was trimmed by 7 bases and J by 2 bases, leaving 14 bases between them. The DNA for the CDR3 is TGCAGCGCTCAGAGCCAGGCTAACACTGAAGCTTTCTTT. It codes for CSAQSQANTEAFF.

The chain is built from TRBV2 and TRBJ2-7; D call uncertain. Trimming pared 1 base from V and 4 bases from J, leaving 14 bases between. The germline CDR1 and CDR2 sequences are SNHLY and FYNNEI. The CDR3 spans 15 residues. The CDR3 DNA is TGTGCCAGCAGTGAAGTGCTATACGGGTTTTACGAGCAGTACTTC. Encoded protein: CASSEVLYGFYEQYF.

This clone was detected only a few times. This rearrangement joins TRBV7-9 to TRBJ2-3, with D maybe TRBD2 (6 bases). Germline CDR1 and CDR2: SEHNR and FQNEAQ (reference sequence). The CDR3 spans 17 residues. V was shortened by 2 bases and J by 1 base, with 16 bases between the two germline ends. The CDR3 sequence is CASSLSGAGPGTDTQYF. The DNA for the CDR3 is TGTGCCAGCAGCTTATCCGGCGCGGGACCAGGCACAGATACGCAGTATTTT.

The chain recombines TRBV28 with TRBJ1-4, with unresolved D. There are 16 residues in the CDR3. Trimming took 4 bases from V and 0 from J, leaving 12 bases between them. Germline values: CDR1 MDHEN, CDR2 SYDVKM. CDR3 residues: CASSSPRSATNEKLFF. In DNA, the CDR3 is TGTGCCAGCAGTTCCCCGCGGAGTGCAACTAATGAAAAACTGTTTTTT. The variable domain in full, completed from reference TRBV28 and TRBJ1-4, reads DVKVTQSSRYLVKRTGEKVFLECVQDMDHENMFWYRQDPGLGLRLIYFSYDVKMKEKGDIPEGYSVSREKKERFSLILESASTNQTSMYLCASSSPRSATNEKLFFGSGTQLSVL.

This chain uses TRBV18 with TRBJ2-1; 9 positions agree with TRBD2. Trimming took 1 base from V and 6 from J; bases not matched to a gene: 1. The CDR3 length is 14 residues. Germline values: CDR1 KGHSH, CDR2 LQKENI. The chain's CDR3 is CASSPQRGANEQFF. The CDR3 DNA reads TGTGCCAGCTCACCACAGCGGGGGGCCAATGAGCAGTTCTTC.

The CDR3 is CASSFSTGQGSYEQYF. The CDR3 DNA follows: TGCGCCAGCAGCTTCTCTACGGGACAAGGGTCCTACGAGCAGTACTTC. The chain carries TRBV5-1 and TRBJ2-7, with a weak D call TRBD1 (6 bases). CDR3 length equals 16 residues. Trimming cost V 2 bases and J 1 base, with 16 bases left between them. Germline lookup yields CDR1 SGHRS and CDR2 YFSETQ.

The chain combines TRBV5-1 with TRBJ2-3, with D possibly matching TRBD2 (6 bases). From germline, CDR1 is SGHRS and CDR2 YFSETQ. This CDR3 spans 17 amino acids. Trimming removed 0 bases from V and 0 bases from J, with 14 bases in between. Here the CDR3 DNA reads TGCGCCAGCAGCTTGGTTGGGCGGGGCGGGAGCACAGATACGCAGTATTTT. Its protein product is CASSLVGRGGSTDTQYF. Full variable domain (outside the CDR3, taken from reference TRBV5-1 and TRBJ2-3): KAGVTQTPRYLIKTRGQQVTLSCSPISGHRSVSWYQQTPGQGLQFLFEYFSETQRNKGNFPGRFSGRQFSNSRSEMNVSTLELGDSALYLCASSLVGRGGSTDTQYFGPGTRLTVL.

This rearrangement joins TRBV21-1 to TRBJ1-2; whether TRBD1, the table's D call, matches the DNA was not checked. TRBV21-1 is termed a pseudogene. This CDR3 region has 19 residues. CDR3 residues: CASSKGERQKALLRYGYTF. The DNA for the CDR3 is TGTGCCAGCAGCAAAGGAGAAAGACAGAAGGCCTTACTCCGGTATGGCTACACCTTC.

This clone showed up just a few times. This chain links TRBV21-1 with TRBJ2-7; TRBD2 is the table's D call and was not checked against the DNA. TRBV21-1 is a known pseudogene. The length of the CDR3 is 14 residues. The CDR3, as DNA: TGTGCCAGCAGCTTCAGCGGGAGAGGCTACGAGCAGTACTTC. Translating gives CASSFSGRGYEQYF.

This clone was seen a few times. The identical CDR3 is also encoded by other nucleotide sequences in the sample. The DNA of the CDR3 is TGTGCCAGCAGTTTCTCAGGCTCCTACGAGCAGTACTTC. It yields the protein CASSFSGSYEQYF. This chain connects TRBV12-3 or TRBV12-4 to TRBJ2-7; D is uncertain. The V end was cut by 3 bases, the J end by 0 bases, with 6 bases between. The CDR3 is 13 amino acids.

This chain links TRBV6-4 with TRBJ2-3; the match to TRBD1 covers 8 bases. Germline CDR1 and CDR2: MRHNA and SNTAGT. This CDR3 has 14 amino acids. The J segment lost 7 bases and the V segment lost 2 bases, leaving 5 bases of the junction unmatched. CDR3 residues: CASSDEDRVNTQYF. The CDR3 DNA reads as TGTGCCAGCAGTGACGAGGACAGGGTCAATACGCAGTATTTT.

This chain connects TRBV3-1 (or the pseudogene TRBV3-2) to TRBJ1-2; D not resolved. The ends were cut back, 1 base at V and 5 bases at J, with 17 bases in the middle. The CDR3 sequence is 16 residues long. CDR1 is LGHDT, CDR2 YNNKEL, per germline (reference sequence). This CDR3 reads CASSQARGSQLYGYTF. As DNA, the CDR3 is TGTGCCAGCAGCCAAGCGCGTGGGAGCCAGTTATATGGCTACACCTTC.

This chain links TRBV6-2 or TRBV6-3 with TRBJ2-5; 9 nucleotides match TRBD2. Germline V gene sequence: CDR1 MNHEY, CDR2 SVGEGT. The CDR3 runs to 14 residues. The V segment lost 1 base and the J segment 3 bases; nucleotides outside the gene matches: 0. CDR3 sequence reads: CASSYLAGEETQYF. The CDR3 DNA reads TGTGCCAGCAGTTACTTAGCGGGAGAAGAGACCCAGTACTTC.

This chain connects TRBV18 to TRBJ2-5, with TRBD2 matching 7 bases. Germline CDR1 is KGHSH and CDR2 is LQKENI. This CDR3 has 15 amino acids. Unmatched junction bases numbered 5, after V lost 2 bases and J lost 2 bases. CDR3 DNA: TGTGCCAGCTCACCAGCGGCTAGCGGACAAGAGACCCAGTACTTC. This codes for CASSPAASGQETQYF.

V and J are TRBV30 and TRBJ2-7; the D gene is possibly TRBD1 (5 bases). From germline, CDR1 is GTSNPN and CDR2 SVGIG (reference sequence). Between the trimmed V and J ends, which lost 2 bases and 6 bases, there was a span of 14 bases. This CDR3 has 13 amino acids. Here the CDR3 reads CAWSRRVRGEQYF. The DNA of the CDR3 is TGTGCCTGGAGTCGGCGAGTTAGGGGCGAGCAGTACTTC. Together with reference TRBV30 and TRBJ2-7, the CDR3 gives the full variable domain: SQTIHQWPATLVQPVGSPLSLECTVEGTSNPNLYWYRQAAGRGLQLLFYSVGIGQISSEVPQNLSASRPQDRQFILSSKKLLLSDSGFYLCAWSRRVRGEQYFGPGTRLTVT.

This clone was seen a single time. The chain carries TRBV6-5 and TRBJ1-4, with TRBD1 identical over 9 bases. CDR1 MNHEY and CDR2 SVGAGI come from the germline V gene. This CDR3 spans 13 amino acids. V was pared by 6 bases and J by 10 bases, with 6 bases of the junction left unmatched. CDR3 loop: CASRPGQGGKLFF. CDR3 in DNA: TGTGCCAGCAGGCCGGGACAGGGAGGAAAACTGTTTTTT.

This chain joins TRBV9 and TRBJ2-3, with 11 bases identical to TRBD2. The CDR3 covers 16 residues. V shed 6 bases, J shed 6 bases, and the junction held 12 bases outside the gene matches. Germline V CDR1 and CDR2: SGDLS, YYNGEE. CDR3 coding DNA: TGTGCCAGCACCCAAACCGGGGCTAGCGGGAGGGATACGCAGTATTTT. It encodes CASTQTGASGRDTQYF.

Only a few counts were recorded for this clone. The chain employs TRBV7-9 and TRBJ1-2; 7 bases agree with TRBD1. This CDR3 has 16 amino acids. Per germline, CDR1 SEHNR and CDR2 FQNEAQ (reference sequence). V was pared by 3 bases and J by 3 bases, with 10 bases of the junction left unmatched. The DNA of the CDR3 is TGTGCCAGCAGCTTGGGACAGTACTCACTAGACTATGGCTACACCTTC. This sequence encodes CASSLGQYSLDYGYTF.

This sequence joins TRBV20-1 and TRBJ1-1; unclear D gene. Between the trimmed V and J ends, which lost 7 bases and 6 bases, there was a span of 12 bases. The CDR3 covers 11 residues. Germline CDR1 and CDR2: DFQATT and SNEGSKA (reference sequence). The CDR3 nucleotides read TGCAGTGGTCTGTCCGGTTCTGAAGCTTTCTTT. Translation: CSGLSGSEAFF.

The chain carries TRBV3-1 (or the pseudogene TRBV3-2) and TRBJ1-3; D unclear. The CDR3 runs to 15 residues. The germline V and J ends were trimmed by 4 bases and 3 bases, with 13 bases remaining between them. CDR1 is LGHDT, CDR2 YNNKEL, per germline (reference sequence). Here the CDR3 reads CASSPPGENGNTIYF. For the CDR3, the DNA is TGTGCCAGCAGCCCCCCCGGGGAGAATGGAAACACCATATATTTT.